This T cell receptor beta chain is from a study of blood T cell repertoires in COVID-19. Whole-study context: The United States, Italy and Spain supplied acute and convalescent COVID-19 samples.

CDR1 is LNHDA and CDR2 is SQIVND in the germline V gene (reference sequence). Trimming removed 5 bases from V and 7 bases from J; junction bases left unmatched: 5. This CDR3 has 13 residues. In the authors' methods: Reference gene primer amplification gave estimated nucleated cell counts. Clones were read by immunoSEQ multiplex PCR, and TCRdb kept only the in-frame ones, dropping some. D and trimming come from the DNA, and the V and J calls and clone size come from that table. In the table there are approximately 290,000 clones, about nine tenths of which are singletons. The receptor was derived from a man between 18 and 29 years old with active or convalescent COVID-19. Sequenced input: peripheral blood. The genes are TRBV19 and TRBJ1-2, with 9 bases fitting TRBD1. The CDR3: CASSQGQGAGYTF. The CDR3 DNA sequence: TGTGCCAGTAGTCAGGGACAGGGAGCTGGCTACACCTTC.